This T cell receptor (beta chain) was observed in a study of liver allograft versus peripheral blood T cells. Overall study context: Comparative analysis was performed on T cell receptor repertoires from transplanted livers and from recipients' peripheral blood. General observations from the study: There were reportedly differences between T cell receptor repertoires inside liver allografts and those in peripheral blood.

One entry per CDR3 protein, called by TCRdb with MiXCR from the reads. The sample carries about 8,300 distinct CDR3 sequences, over 12% recorded once. This clonotype was seen many times. Its specificity is unknown. The CDR3 extends over 15 amino acids. Germline V gene data show CDR1 as MNHEY and CDR2 as SMNVEV (reference sequence). The V gene lost 3 bases and the J gene lost 0 bases, with 9 bases spanning the gap. The rearrangement uses TRBV27 and TRBJ2-1; D is uncertain. The receptor's source is a human patient who had a liver transplant. A share of the T cells may be of graft donor origin. CDR3 amino acids: CASSFTAGSYNEQFF. The CDR3 DNA sequence: TGTGCCAGCAGTTTTACCGCTGGCTCCTACAATGAGCAGTTCTTC.